This T cell receptor beta chain was retrieved from a study of T cell responses to AZD1222 COVID-19 vaccine. Study-level points and caveats: Donors were mostly white British, more females; clonal diversity possibly underestimated.

To note about this clone: What it binds is unknown.

Germline CDR1 reads MNHNY; CDR2 reads SVGAGI (reference sequence). V dropped 7 bases and J dropped 5 bases, with 21 bases sitting between them. This CDR3 is 16 amino acids long. Profiled with immunoSEQ multiplex PCR; TCRdb holds only in-frame clones, not every one. The sample contains 110,000 to 150,000 clones, 85% to 90% of which appear only once. This sample comprised peripheral blood, obtained on day 0 of AZD1222 vaccination. The chain employs TRBV6-6 and TRBJ2-1; perhaps TRBD2 as D (6 bases). The receptor was isolated from an adult in good health. The CDR3 nucleotides read TGTGCCAGCACCCCAGGAGGGGCCTTAACCCACAATGAGCAGTTCTTC. This sequence encodes CASTPGGALTHNEQFF.